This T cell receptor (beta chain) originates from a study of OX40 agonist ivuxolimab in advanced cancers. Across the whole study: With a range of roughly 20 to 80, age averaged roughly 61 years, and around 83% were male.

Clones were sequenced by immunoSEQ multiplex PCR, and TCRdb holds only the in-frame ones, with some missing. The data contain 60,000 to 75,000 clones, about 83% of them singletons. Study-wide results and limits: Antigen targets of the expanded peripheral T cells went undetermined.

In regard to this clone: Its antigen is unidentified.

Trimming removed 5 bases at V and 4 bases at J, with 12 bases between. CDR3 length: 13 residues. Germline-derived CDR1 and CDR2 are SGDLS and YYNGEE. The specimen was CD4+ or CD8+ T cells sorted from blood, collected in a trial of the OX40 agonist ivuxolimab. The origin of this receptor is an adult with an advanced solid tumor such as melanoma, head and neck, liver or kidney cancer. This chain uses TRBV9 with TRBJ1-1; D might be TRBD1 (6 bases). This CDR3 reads CASSKGGFTEAFF. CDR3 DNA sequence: TGTGCCAGCAGTAAGGGGGGATTCACTGAAGCTTTCTTT. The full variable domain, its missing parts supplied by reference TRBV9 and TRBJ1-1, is DSGVTQTPKHLITATGQRVTLRCSPRSGDLSVYWYQQSLDQGLQFLIQYYNGEERAKGNILERFSAQQFPDLHSELNLSSLELGDSALYFCASSKGGFTEAFFGQGTRLTVV.